These 15 T cell receptor beta chains originate from one sample sequenced in a study of T cell changes during pregnancy in multiple sclerosis. Libraries were prepared by immunoSEQ multiplex PCR; TCRdb keeps only in-frame clonotypes and omits some of them. Among 80,000 or so clones, nearly 95% were seen once, and the ten largest hold about 1%. Here the sequenced sample was peripheral blood, taken in the second trimester of pregnancy. Source of these receptors: a female donor in good health, enrolled as a control in a pregnancy study.

The V and J genes are TRBV28 and TRBJ2-1; D unresolved. The CDR3 loop spans 15 amino acids. Trimming pared 10 bases from V and 2 bases from J, leaving 18 bases between. In germline, CDR1 is MDHEN, CDR2 SYDVKM. This chain's CDR3 is CATWSPAEAYNEQFF. CDR3 bases: TGTGCCACCTGGTCCCCGGCTGAGGCCTACAATGAGCAGTTCTTC.

This chain connects TRBV18 to TRBJ2-1; 7 nucleotides match TRBD2. Germline V lookup: CDR1 KGHSH, CDR2 LQKENI. The CDR3 contains 13 residues. The trim removed 6 bases at V and 4 bases at J, leaving 3 bases unmatched. In DNA form, the CDR3 reads TGTGCCAGCTCCCTAGCGGAGTACAATGAGCAGTTCTTC. It codes for CASSLAEYNEQFF.

The table lists this clone with a few counts. The chain joins TRBV5-1 to TRBJ2-3, with D possibly being TRBD1 (6 bases). Trimming cost V 4 bases and J 1 base, with 16 bases left between them. The germline gives CDR1 SGHRS, CDR2 YFSETQ. CDR3 size: 16 residues. The CDR3 nucleotides are TGCGCCAGCAGCCCGGGTGGGGGACAAGGCACAGATACGCAGTATTTT. Its protein is CASSPGGGQGTDTQYF.

The chain is built from TRBV5-4 and TRBJ2-5; the D is unclear. This CDR3 has 11 residues. Trimming took 3 bases from V and 3 from J, leaving 3 bases between them. The germline V gene has CDR1 SGHNT and CDR2 YYREEE (reference sequence). Written as DNA, the CDR3 is TGTGCCAGCAGCTCTAAAGAGACCCAGTACTTC. Protein: CASSSKETQYF.

The chain carries TRBV10-3 and TRBJ2-3; maybe TRBD1 (5 bases). The V end lost 6 bases, the J end lost 6 bases, and 13 bases lay between the germline ends. The V gene's germline CDR1 is ENHRY and CDR2 SYGVKD. The CDR3 loop spans 13 amino acids. For the CDR3, the DNA is TGTGCCATCAGCCCCGACAGCAGGGATACGCAGTATTTT. This gives the protein CAISPDSRDTQYF.

The CDR3 region has the DNA TGCGCCAGCATAGACAGGGGGCTAAATGAGCAGTTCTTC. Translation: CASIDRGLNEQFF. The rearrangement links TRBV5-1 to TRBJ2-1; 10 nucleotides align to TRBD1. From germline, CDR1 is SGHRS and CDR2 YFSETQ. The CDR3 is made up of 13 amino acids. V lost 6 bases and J lost 7; bases outside the gene matches: 4.

The chain employs TRBV5-8 and TRBJ2-1, with 9 bases fitting TRBD1. J was trimmed by 12 bases and V by 0 bases; bases with no gene match: 13. CDR1 is SGHTS and CDR2 is YDEGEE in the germline V gene. This CDR3 region has 16 residues. The DNA of the CDR3 is TGTGCCAGCAGCTTGGAAGGGACAGGGTCCTCCGGACCGCAGTTCTTC. This translates into CASSLEGTGSSGPQFF. Filled out from reference TRBV5-8 and TRBJ2-1, the complete variable domain reads EAGVTQSPTHLIKTRGQQATLRCSPISGHTSVYWYQQALGLGLQFLLWYDEGEERNRGNFPPRFSGRQFPNYSSELNVNALELEDSALYLCASSLEGTGSSGPQFFGPGTRLTVL.

A single count supports this clone. The chain is built from TRBV2 and TRBJ2-3; 11 nucleotides match TRBD2. Trimming took 5 bases from V and 3 from J; bases not matched to a gene: 4. Germline V gene lookup returns CDR1 SNHLY and CDR2 FYNNEI. The CDR3 consists of 15 residues. The CDR3 sequence: CASSPASGRTDTQYF. The CDR3 DNA follows: TGTGCCAGCAGTCCCGCTAGCGGGAGGACAGATACGCAGTATTTT.

The rearrangement uses TRBV19 and TRBJ2-1, with TRBD2 identical over 16 bases. The CDR3 length is 16 residues. V shed 5 bases, J shed 8 bases, and the junction held 6 bases outside the gene matches. From germline, CDR1 is LNHDA and CDR2 SQIVND (reference sequence). Here the CDR3 DNA reads TGTGCCAGTAGTTCGGGACTAGCGGGAGGGTACGATGAGCAGTTCTTC. Encoded protein: CASSSGLAGGYDEQFF.

The J gene is TRBJ2-5, the V gene TRBV2; 8 bases are a match to TRBD2. The V gene's germline CDR1 is SNHLY and CDR2 FYNNEI. Trimming at V came to 3 bases and at J to 1 base, leaving 4 bases not matched to a gene. CDR3 size: 15 residues. In DNA form, the CDR3 reads TGTGCCAGCAGTGAGTTTAGCGGGATCCAAGAGACCCAGTACTTC. Translated, it gives CASSEFSGIQETQYF.

V gene TRBV13 combines with J gene TRBJ2-2, with 10 nucleotides matching TRBD2. The ends lost 5 bases at V and 6 bases at J; junction bases unmatched: 6. The CDR3 spans 15 residues. Per germline, CDR1 PRHDT and CDR2 FYEKMQ (reference sequence). The chain's CDR3 is CASSPLAGEAGELFF. DNA for the CDR3: TGTGCCAGCAGCCCTCTAGCGGGAGAGGCCGGGGAGCTGTTTTTT.

The V gene is TRBV5-1, the J gene TRBJ2-1; tentative D call: TRBD1 (6 bases). From germline, CDR1 is SGHRS and CDR2 YFSETQ. This CDR3 comprises 14 residues. V lost 4 bases to trimming and J lost 7 bases, with 15 bases between them. CDR3 in DNA: TGCGCCAGCAGCCTGGTGAGGGGGAAGAATGAGCAGTTCTTC. It yields the protein CASSLVRGKNEQFF. The whole variable domain, remainder taken from reference TRBV5-1 and TRBJ2-1, is KAGVTQTPRYLIKTRGQQVTLSCSPISGHRSVSWYQQTPGQGLQFLFEYFSETQRNKGNFPGRFSGRQFSNSRSEMNVSTLELGDSALYLCASSLVRGKNEQFFGPGTRLTVL.

Details on this clone: A read error may produce the germline difference seen at one junction end. The chain recombines TRBV15 with TRBJ1-2; the D is unclear. CDR3 length: 14 amino acids. Per germline, CDR1 LNHNV and CDR2 YYDKDF (reference sequence). CDR3 sequence: CATSREREYYGYTF. CDR3 nucleotide sequence: TGTGCCACCAGCCGAGAAAGAGAGTACTATGGCTACACCTTC.

This clone has just a few counts. V is TRBV11-2 and J is TRBJ2-1; no definite D call. V was trimmed by 0 bases and J by 2 bases, leaving 8 bases between them. Per germline, CDR1 SGHAT and CDR2 FQNNGV. This CDR3 is built from 15 residues. The CDR3 sequence is CASSLELGPYNEQFF. For the CDR3, the DNA is TGTGCCAGCAGCTTAGAACTTGGGCCCTACAATGAGCAGTTCTTC.

V gene TRBV7-8 combines with J gene TRBJ2-3; D is possibly TRBD2 (6 bases). CDR1 SGHVS and CDR2 FQNEAQ come from the germline V gene. Trimming removed 2 bases from V and 0 bases from J, with 18 bases in between. This CDR3 spans 18 amino acids. DNA of the CDR3: TGTGCCAGCAGCTTAAGGTCTAGCGAAATTCTAAGCACAGATACGCAGTATTTT. As protein: CASSLRSSEILSTDTQYF. The complete variable domain, with remaining parts taken from reference TRBV7-8 and TRBJ2-3, reads GAGVSQSPRYKVAKRGQDVALRCDPISGHVSLFWYQQALGQGPEFLTYFQNEAQLDKSGLPSDRFFAERPEGSVSTLKIQRTQQEDSAVYLCASSLRSSEILSTDTQYFGPGTRLTVL.